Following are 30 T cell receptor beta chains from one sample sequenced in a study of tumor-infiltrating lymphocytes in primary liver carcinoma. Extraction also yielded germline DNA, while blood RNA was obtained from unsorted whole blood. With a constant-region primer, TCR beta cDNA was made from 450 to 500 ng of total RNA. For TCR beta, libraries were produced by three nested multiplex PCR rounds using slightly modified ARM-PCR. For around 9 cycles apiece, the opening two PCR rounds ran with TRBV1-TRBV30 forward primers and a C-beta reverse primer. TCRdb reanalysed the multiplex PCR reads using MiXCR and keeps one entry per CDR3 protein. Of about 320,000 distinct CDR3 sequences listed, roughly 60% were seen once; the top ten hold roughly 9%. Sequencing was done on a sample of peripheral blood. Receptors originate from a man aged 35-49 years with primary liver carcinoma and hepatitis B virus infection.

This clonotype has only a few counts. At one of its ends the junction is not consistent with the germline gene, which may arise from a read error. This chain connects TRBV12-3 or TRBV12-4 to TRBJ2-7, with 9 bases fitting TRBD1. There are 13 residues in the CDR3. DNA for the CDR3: TGTGCCAACAGTCTTGACAGGGGGTACGAGCAGTACTTC. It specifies CANSLDRGYEQYF.

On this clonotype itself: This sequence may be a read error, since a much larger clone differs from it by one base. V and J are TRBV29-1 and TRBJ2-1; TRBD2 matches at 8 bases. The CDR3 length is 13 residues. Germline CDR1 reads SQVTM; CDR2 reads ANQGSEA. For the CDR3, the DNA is TGCAGCGTTGGGGGACTAGACCACAAAGAGCAGTTCTTC. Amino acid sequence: CSVGGLDHKEQFF.

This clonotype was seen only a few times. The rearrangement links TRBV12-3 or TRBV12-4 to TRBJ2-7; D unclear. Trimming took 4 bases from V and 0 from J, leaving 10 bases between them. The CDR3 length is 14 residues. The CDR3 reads CASSSTPDSYEQYF. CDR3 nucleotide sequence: TGTGCCAGCAGTTCAACCCCAGACTCCTACGAGCAGTACTTC.

CDR3 loop: CASSLRRETEAFF. CDR3 sequence (DNA): TGCGCCAGCAGCTTGAGGCGGGAGACTGAAGCTTTCTTT. The genes are TRBV5-1 and TRBJ1-1; D uncertain. CDR3 length: 13 amino acids. With 1 base removed from V and 5 bases from J, the gap between germline ends came to 9 bases. CDR1 and CDR2 from the germline V gene are SGHRS and YFSETQ.

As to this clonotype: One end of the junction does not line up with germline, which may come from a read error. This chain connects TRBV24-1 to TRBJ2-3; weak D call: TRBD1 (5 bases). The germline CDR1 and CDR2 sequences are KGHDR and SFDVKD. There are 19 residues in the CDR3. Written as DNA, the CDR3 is TGTGCCACCAGTGATTTGCAAGAGGCTGGCGGCTTACAGACAGATACGCAGTATTTC. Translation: CATSDLQEAGGLQTDTQYF.

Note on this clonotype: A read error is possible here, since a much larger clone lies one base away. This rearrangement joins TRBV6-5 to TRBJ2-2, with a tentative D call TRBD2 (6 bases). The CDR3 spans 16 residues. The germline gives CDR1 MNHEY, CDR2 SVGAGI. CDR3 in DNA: TGTGCGGTGGGGAGGAGGGCCCTCTCGTACGCCGGGGAGCTGTTTTTT. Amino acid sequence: CAVGRRALSYAGELFF.

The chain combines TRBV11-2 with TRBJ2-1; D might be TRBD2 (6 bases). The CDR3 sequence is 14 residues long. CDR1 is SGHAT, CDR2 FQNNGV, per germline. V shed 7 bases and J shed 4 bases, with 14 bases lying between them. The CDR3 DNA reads TGTGCCAGCAAGGAATCTAGCGCATACAATGAGCAGTTCTTC. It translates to CASKESSAYNEQFF.

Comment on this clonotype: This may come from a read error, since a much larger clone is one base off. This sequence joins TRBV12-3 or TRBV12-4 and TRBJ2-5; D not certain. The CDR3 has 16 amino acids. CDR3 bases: TGTGCCCGCAGAGAGCGCGGAACTACCAGGCAAGAGACCCAGTACTTC. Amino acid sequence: CARRERGTTRQETQYF.

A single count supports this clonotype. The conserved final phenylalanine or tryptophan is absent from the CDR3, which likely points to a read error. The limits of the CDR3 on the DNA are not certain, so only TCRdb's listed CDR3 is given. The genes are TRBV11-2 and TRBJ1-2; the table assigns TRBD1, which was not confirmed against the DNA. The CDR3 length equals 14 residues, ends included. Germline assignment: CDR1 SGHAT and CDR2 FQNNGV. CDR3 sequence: CASSPDTPGDGYTS.

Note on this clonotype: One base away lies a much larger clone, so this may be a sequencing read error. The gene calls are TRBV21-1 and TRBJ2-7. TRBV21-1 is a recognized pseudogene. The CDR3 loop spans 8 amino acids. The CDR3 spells CAYHEQCF. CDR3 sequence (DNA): TGTGCTTACCACGAGCAGTGCTTC.

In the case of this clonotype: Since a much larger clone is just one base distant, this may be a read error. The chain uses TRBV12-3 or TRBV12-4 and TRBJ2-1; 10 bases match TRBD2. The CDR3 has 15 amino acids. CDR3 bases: TGTACCAGCAGTTCCGGACTAGCGGCCCACAATGAGCAGTTCTTC. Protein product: CTSSSGLAAHNEQFF.

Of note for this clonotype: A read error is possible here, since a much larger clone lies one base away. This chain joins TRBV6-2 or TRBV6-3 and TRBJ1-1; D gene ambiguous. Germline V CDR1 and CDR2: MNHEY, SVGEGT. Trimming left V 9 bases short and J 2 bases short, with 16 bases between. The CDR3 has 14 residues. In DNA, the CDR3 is TGTGCCAGAAGTCCGAGGCAGATAAACACTGAAGCTTTCTTT. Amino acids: CARSPRQINTEAFF.

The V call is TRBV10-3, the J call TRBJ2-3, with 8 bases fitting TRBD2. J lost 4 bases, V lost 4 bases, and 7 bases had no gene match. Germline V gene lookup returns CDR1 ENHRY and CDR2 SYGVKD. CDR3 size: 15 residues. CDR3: CAISGSGIRSDTQYF. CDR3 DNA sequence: TGTGCCATCAGTGGTAGCGGGATAAGGTCAGATACGCAGTATTTT.

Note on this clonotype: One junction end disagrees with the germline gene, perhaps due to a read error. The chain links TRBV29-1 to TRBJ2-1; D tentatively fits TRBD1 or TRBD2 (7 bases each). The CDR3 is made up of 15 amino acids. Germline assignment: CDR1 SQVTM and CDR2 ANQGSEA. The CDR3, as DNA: TGCAGCATTGAAATGCGGGGGACAGTCGACAATGAGCAGTTCTTC. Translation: CSIEMRGTVDNEQFF.

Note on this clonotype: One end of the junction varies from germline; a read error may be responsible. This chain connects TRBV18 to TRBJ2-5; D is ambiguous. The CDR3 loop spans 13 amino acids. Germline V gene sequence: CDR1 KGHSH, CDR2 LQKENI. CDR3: CASPPEIKETQYF. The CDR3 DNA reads TGTGCCAGCCCACCAGAGATTAAAGAGACCCAGTACTTC.

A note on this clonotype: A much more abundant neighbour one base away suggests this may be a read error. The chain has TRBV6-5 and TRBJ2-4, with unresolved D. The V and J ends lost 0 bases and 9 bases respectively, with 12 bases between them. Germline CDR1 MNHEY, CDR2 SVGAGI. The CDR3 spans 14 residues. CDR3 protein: CASSYSNPSGIQYF. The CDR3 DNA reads TGTGCCAGCAGTTACTCGAACCCCAGTGGCATTCAGTACTTC.

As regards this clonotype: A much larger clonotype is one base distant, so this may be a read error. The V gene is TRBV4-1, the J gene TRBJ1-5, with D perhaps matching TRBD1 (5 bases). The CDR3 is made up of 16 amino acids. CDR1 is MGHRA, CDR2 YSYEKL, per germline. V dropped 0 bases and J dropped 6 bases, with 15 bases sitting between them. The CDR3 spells CASSQDGAGRGQPQHF. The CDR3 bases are TGCGCCAGCAGCCAAGACGGGGCAGGGAGGGGTCAGCCCCAGCATTTT.

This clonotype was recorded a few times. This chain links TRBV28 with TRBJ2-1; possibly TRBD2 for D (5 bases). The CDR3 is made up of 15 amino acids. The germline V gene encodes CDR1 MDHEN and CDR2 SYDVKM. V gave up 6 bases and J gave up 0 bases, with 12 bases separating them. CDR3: CASSVEGSSYNEQFF. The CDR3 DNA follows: TGTGCCAGCAGCGTCGAAGGGAGCTCCTACAATGAGCAGTTCTTC.

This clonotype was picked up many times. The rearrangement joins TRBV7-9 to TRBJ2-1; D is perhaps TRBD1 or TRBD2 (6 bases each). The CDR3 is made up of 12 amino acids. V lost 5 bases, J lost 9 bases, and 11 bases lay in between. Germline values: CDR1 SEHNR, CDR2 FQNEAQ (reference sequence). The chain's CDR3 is CASSNGGREQFF. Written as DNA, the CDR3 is TGTGCCAGCAGCAACGGGGGCCGTGAGCAGTTCTTC.

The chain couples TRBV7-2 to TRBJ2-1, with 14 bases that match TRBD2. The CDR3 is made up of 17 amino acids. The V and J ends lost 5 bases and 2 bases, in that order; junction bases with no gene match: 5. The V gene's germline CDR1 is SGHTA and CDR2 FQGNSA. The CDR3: CASSPGTSGSAYNEQFF. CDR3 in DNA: TGTGCCAGCAGCCCGGGGACTAGCGGGAGTGCCTACAATGAGCAGTTCTTC.

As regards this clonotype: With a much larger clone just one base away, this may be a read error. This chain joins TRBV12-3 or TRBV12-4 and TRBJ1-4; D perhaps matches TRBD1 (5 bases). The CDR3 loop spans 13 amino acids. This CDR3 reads CASSMAQGEKPFF. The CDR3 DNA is TGTGCCAGCAGTATGGCGCAGGGAGAAAAACCGTTTTTT.

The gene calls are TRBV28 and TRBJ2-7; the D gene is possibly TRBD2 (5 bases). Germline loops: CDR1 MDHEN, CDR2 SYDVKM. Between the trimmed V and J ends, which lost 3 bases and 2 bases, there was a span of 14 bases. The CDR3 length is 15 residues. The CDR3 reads CASSFGSAPAYEQYF. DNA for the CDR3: TGTGCCAGCAGTTTTGGTAGCGCGCCTGCCTACGAGCAGTACTTC.

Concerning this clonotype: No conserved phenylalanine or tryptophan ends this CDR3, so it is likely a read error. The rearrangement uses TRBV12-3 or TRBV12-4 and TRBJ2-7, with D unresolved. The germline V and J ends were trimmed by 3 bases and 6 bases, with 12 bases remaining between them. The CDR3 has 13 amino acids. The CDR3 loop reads CASSLLTWGEQYL. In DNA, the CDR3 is TGTGCCAGCAGTTTGCTAACGTGGGGCGAGCAGTACCTC.

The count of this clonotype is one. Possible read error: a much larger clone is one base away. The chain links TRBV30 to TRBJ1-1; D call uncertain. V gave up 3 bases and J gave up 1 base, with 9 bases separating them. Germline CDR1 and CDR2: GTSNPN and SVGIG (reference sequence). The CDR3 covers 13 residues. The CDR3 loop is CAWRVIANTEAFF. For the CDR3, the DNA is TGTGCCTGGAGAGTGATAGCGAACACTGAAGCTTTCTTT. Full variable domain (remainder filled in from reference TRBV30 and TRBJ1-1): SQTIHQWPATLVQPVGSPLSLECTVEGTSNPNLYWYRQAAGRGLQLLFYSVGIGQISSEVPQNLSASRPQDRQFILSSKKLLLSDSGFYLCAWRVIANTEAFFGQGTRLTVV.

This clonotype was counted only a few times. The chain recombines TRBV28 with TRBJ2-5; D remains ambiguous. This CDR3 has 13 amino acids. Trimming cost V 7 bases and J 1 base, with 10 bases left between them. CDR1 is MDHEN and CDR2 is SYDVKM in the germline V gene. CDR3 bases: TGTGCCAGCACTTCGAGGTTCCAAGAGACCCAGTACTTC. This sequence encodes CASTSRFQETQYF. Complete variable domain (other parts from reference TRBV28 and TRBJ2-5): DVKVTQSSRYLVKRTGEKVFLECVQDMDHENMFWYRQDPGLGLRLIYFSYDVKMKEKGDIPEGYSVSREKKERFSLILESASTNQTSMYLCASTSRFQETQYFGPGTRLLVL.

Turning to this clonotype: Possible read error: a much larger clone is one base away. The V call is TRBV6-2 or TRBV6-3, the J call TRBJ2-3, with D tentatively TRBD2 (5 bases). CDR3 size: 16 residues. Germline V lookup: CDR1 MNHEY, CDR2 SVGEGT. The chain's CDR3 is CVSSYGVSRSEDTQYF. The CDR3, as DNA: TGTGTCAGCAGTTACGGGGTGTCCAGGAGTGAAGATACGCAGTATTTT.

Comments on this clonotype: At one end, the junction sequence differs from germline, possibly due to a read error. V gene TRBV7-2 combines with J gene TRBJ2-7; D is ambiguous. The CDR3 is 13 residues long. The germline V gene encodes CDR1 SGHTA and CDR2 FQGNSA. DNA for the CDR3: TGTGACAGCAGCTTAGGCCCCCAGGACGAGCAGTACTTC. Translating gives CDSSLGPQDEQYF.

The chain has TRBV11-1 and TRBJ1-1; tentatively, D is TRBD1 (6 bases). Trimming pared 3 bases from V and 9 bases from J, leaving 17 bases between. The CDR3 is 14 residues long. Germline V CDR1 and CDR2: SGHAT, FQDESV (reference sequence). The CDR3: CASSFVGAGTKAFF. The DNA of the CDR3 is TGTGCCAGCAGCTTTGTGGGGGCAGGTACTAAAGCTTTCTTT.

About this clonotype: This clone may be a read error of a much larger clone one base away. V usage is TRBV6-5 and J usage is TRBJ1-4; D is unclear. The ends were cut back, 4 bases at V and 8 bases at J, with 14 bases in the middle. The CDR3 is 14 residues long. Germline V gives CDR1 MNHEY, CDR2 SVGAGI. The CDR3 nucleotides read TGTGCCAGCAGTTTTACATGCTTCGGGGAAAAACTGTTTTTT. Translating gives CASSFTCFGEKLFF.

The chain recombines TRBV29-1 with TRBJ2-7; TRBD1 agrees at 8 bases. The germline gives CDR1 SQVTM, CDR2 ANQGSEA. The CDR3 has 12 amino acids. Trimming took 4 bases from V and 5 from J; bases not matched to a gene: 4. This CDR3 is CSVGVQGDEQYF. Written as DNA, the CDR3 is TGCAGCGTTGGGGTACAGGGGGACGAGCAGTACTTC.